A single sample gave rise to the 19 T cell receptor beta chains below, sequenced in a study of blood T cell repertoires in COVID-19. Sequenced by immunoSEQ multiplex PCR; TCRdb stores in-frame clones only, minus some. This sample has about 85,000 clones; approximately 80% occur once, and the top ten carry less than 15%. Sequencing was carried out using peripheral blood. The source is a human donor in a cohort sampled during active COVID-19.

This clone was recorded a few times. The V gene is TRBV19, the J gene TRBJ1-1, with 8 bases lining up with TRBD1. Trimming took 4 bases from V and 7 from J; bases not matched to a gene: 5. Germline CDR1 reads LNHDA; CDR2 reads SQIVND (reference sequence). CDR3 size: 13 residues. For the CDR3, the DNA is TGTGCCAGTAGTACCCGGACAGGGCTTGAAGCTTTCTTT. Encoded protein: CASSTRTGLEAFF.

This clone turned up a few times. The genes are TRBV5-1 and TRBJ1-2; unclear D gene. V was trimmed by 0 bases and J by 5 bases, leaving 8 bases between them. The CDR3 extends over 13 amino acids. Per germline, CDR1 SGHRS and CDR2 YFSETQ. DNA for the CDR3: TGCGCCAGCAGCTTGGACAGTGAGTATGGCTACACCTTC. This sequence encodes CASSLDSEYGYTF.

This clone has a handful of counts. V and J are TRBV7-9 and TRBJ1-5; D unresolved. The CDR3 covers 12 residues. CDR1 is SEHNR, CDR2 FQNEAQ, per germline (reference sequence). The V gene lost 2 bases and the J gene lost 5 bases, with 4 bases spanning the gap. This chain's CDR3 is CASSLTDQPQHF. CDR3 in DNA: TGTGCCAGCAGCTTAACGGATCAGCCCCAGCATTTT.

Here the CDR3 reads CASSRTSGATTGELFF. CDR3 DNA: TGTGCCAGCTCAAGGACTAGCGGGGCCACCACCGGGGAGCTGTTTTTT. V gene TRBV18 combines with J gene TRBJ2-2; 12 nucleotides align to TRBD2. This CDR3 contains 16 residues. In germline, CDR1 is KGHSH, CDR2 LQKENI. The V segment lost 5 bases and the J segment 4 bases; nucleotides outside the gene matches: 5.

V and J are TRBV25-1 and TRBJ1-5; D gene uncertain. CDR3 length: 12 amino acids. Trimming stripped 3 bases from V and 4 bases from J, with 4 bases between. CDR1 and CDR2 from the germline V gene are MGHDK and SYGVNS. CDR3 DNA: TGTGCCAGCAGTGAGCAGAATCAGCCCCAGCATTTT. Amino acid sequence: CASSEQNQPQHF.

This clone was counted a single time. The V and J genes are TRBV6-1 and TRBJ1-6; D gene uncertain. Trimming took off 3 bases at V and 0 bases at J, with 18 bases between the two ends. CDR1 and CDR2 (germline): MNHNS, SASEGT. This CDR3 is built from 19 residues. The CDR3 here is CASSDLNPGGSSYNSPLHF. The CDR3 DNA reads TGTGCCAGCAGTGATCTGAATCCAGGTGGAAGCTCCTATAATTCACCCCTCCACTTT.

This clone has more than one count but fewer than ten. The chain recombines TRBV11-2 with TRBJ1-5, with 9 positions matching TRBD1. After removal of 6 bases from V and 6 bases from J, the junction contained 3 bases not matched to a gene. Germline lookup yields CDR1 SGHAT and CDR2 FQNNGV. The CDR3 has 13 amino acids. CDR3 nucleotides: TGTGCCAGCAGTACAGGGGGCTCTCAGCCCCAGCATTTT. Translating it yields CASSTGGSQPQHF.

The V and J genes are TRBV14 and TRBJ1-2, with D perhaps matching TRBD1 (6 bases). The germline CDR1 and CDR2 sequences are SGHDN and FVKESK. The CDR3 is 14 residues long. V was pared by 3 bases and J by 4 bases, with 12 bases between. The CDR3 bases are TGTGCCAGCAGCCAGACAGGCTTGGGCTATGGCTACACCTTC. It specifies CASSQTGLGYGYTF. Full variable domain (rest looked up from reference TRBV14 and TRBJ1-2): EAGVTQFPSHSVIEKGQTVTLRCDPISGHDNLYWYRRVMGKEIKFLLHFVKESKQDESGMPNNRFLAERTGGTYSTLKVQPAELEDSGVYFCASSQTGLGYGYTFGSGTRLTVV.

The chain is built from TRBV28 and TRBJ2-7, with D tentatively TRBD2 (6 bases). The CDR3 spans 13 residues. Trimming took 3 bases from V and 6 from J, leaving 12 bases between them. Germline V gene data show CDR1 as MDHEN and CDR2 as SYDVKM. The CDR3 nucleotides are TGTGCCAGCAGTTTCGGGACTGGAGGCGAGCAGTACTTC. Residues: CASSFGTGGEQYF.

This rearrangement joins TRBV19 to TRBJ2-5, with no clear D. CDR3 length: 15 residues. Germline V gene lookup returns CDR1 LNHDA and CDR2 SQIVND (reference sequence). Trimming took 5 bases from V and 1 from J, leaving 14 bases between them. CDR3 DNA: TGTGCCAGTAGTCGGAGTAGAAGCCTCCAAGAGACCCAGTACTTC. This gives the protein CASSRSRSLQETQYF. Full variable domain (outside the CDR3, taken from reference TRBV19 and TRBJ2-5): DGGITQSPKYLFRKEGQNVTLSCEQNLNHDAMYWYRQDPGQGLRLIYYSQIVNDFQKGDIAEGYSVSREKKESFPLTVTSAQKNPTAFYLCASSRSRSLQETQYFGPGTRLLVL.

V is TRBV6-4 and J is TRBJ2-7, with 9 bases that match TRBD2. This CDR3 comprises 15 residues. CDR1 MRHNA and CDR2 SNTAGT come from the germline V gene. V lost 10 bases, J lost 6 bases, and 16 bases stayed unmatched. The CDR3 loop reads CATVRGVAGVCEQYF. DNA of the CDR3: TGTGCCACCGTAAGAGGGGTAGCGGGGGTCTGCGAGCAGTACTTC.

The CDR3 reads CATSTPPGRTNEKLFF. CDR3 sequence (DNA): TGTGCCACCAGCACCCCCCCGGGAAGAACTAATGAAAAACTGTTTTTT. The chain links TRBV15 to TRBJ1-4; D is uncertain. The CDR3 loop spans 16 amino acids. Trimming shortened V by 4 bases and J by 1 base, and 13 bases separated the two germline ends. Germline V gene lookup returns CDR1 LNHNV and CDR2 YYDKDF (reference sequence).

The chain combines TRBV19 with TRBJ2-1; TRBD1 is a possible D gene (6 bases). CDR1 and CDR2 from the germline V gene are LNHDA and SQIVND (reference sequence). Trimming removed 4 bases at V and 8 bases at J, with 24 bases between. This CDR3 spans 17 amino acids. The CDR3 sequence is CASSKGSWAGASHEQFF. CDR3 nucleotide sequence: TGTGCCAGTAGTAAAGGGTCATGGGCAGGGGCTAGCCATGAGCAGTTCTTC.

The rearrangement joins TRBV5-1 to TRBJ2-5; D gene uncertain. V dropped 1 base and J dropped 4 bases, with 11 bases sitting between them. CDR1 and CDR2 (germline): SGHRS, YFSETQ. CDR3 length equals 14 residues. Here the CDR3 reads CASSLTTVGETQYF. CDR3 coding DNA: TGCGCCAGCAGCTTGACCACGGTCGGAGAGACCCAGTACTTC.

The chain employs TRBV3-1 (or the pseudogene TRBV3-2) and TRBJ1-1; no clear D gene. The CDR3 is 13 amino acids. CDR1 and CDR2 from the germline V gene are LGHDT and YNNKEL (reference sequence). The V end lost 2 bases, the J end lost 11 bases, and 15 bases lay between the germline ends. CDR3 amino acids: CASSQYGVGLAFF. Written as DNA, the CDR3 is TGTGCCAGCAGCCAATACGGGGTTGGATTGGCTTTCTTT.

The chain uses TRBV28 and TRBJ1-5; TRBD1 might be the D (6 bases). This CDR3 comprises 17 residues. The germline V gene has CDR1 MDHEN and CDR2 SYDVKM. With 5 bases removed from V and 6 bases from J, the gap between germline ends came to 23 bases. CDR3: CASSRPGHTTRIQPQHF. In DNA form, the CDR3 reads TGTGCCAGCAGTCGACCGGGACATACTACTCGGATTCAGCCCCAGCATTTT.

The rearrangement links TRBV6-4 to TRBJ2-1, with 9 bases lining up with TRBD2. The CDR3 extends over 15 amino acids. The ends lost 3 bases at V and 8 bases at J; junction bases unmatched: 8. Germline CDR1 MRHNA, CDR2 SNTAGT. The chain's CDR3 is CASSELPGLAYEQFF. The DNA for the CDR3 is TGTGCCAGCAGTGAACTACCGGGACTAGCATATGAGCAGTTCTTC.

The rearrangement joins TRBV9 to TRBJ2-1; D is unclear. Deletions cut 0 bases from V and 5 bases from J, with 9 bases between. The germline V gene encodes CDR1 SGDLS and CDR2 YYNGEE. This CDR3 region has 14 residues. The CDR3 region is CASSVASVHNEQFF. The CDR3 region has the DNA TGTGCCAGCAGCGTAGCCAGCGTTCACAATGAGCAGTTCTTC.

The chain links TRBV20-1 to TRBJ1-2; D is unresolved. This CDR3 has 10 residues. Trimming stripped 6 bases from V and 4 bases from J, with 6 bases between. Per germline, CDR1 DFQATT and CDR2 SNEGSKA (reference sequence). In nucleotides, the CDR3 is TGCAGTGCCCGGAGCTATGGCTACACCTTC. This sequence encodes CSARSYGYTF.